The rows below give T cell receptor beta chains drawn from one sample of a study of T cell responses to AZD1222 COVID-19 vaccine. Measured with immunoSEQ multiplex PCR; TCRdb has only the in-frame clones, and not every one. The table records more than 150,000 clones, 90% of them present only once. Source: peripheral blood, taken on day 0 of AZD1222 vaccination. These receptors originate from an adult in good health. Each CDR3 is given with its conserved first and last residue. The D gene is left open where the match is weak. Rows give clone size only sometimes, using once, few, many, or a class for an expanded clone.

17,TRBJ1-5,TRBV19,TRBD1,-,CASSTHQGAESNQPQHF,TGTGCCAGTAGCACCCACCAGGGGGCGGAGAGCAATCAGCCCCAGCATTTT
16,TRBJ1-6,TRBV10-3,-,-,CAISDAGSSYNSPLHF,TGTGCCATCAGTGACGCCGGGAGCTCCTATAATTCACCCCTCCACTTT
15,TRBJ2-7,TRBV7-2,-,-,CASSFQRTSSYEQYF,TGTGCCAGCAGCTTCCAGCGAACCTCTTCCTACGAGCAGTACTTC
14,TRBJ1-2,TRBV6-2/TRBV6-3,-,-,CASSYVRGLGGYTF,TGTGCCAGCAGTTACGTACGTGGCCTAGGGGGCTACACCTTC
13,TRBJ2-5,TRBV9,TRBD1,-,CASSVGTEETQYF,TGTGCCAGCAGCGTCGGGACAGAAGAGACCCAGTACTTC
15,TRBJ1-4,TRBV28,-,-,CASSFGQTVAEKLFF,TGTGCCAGCAGTTTCGGGCAGACTGTGGCTGAAAAACTGTTTTTT
15,TRBJ1-2,TRBV9,-,-,CASSVDRGRDYGYTF,TGTGCCAGCAGCGTAGATCGGGGCCGAGACTATGGCTACACCTTC
14,TRBJ1-1,TRBV29-1,-,-,CSVVYEGWNTEAFF,TGCAGCGTTGTCTATGAGGGCTGGAACACTGAAGCTTTCTTT
16,TRBJ1-4,TRBV5-8,-,-,CASSPDPGSTNEKLFF,TGTGCCAGCAGCCCGGACCCAGGCTCAACTAATGAAAAACTGTTTTTT
13,TRBJ1-1,TRBV24-1,-,-,CATSDAVNTEAFF,TGTGCCACCAGTGATGCCGTGAACACTGAAGCTTTCTTT
15,TRBJ2-3,TRBV19,-,-,CASSTRVHNTDTQYF,TGTGCCAGTAGTACCCGGGTCCATAACACAGATACGCAGTATTTT
15,TRBJ2-2,TRBV27,-,-,CASSFRTRDTGELFF,TGTGCCAGCAGTTTCCGTACCAGGGACACCGGGGAGCTGTTTTTT
16,TRBJ1-1,TRBV30,-,-,CAWSPQDARRDTEAFF,TGTGCCTGGAGTCCCCAGGACGCGCGAAGGGACACTGAAGCTTTCTTT
16,TRBJ2-7,TRBV9,TRBD2,-,CASSTNSGGHSYEQYF,TGTGCCAGCAGCACCAATAGCGGGGGGCACTCCTACGAGCAGTACTTC
14,TRBJ1-4,TRBV3-1/TRBV3-2,-,-,CASSQRTANEKLFF,TGTGCCAGCAGCCAAAGGACAGCTAATGAAAAACTGTTTTTT
16,TRBJ2-3,TRBV7-3,-,-,CASSLAGRTSTDTQYF,TGTGCCAGCAGCTTGGCGGGCCGAACTAGCACAGATACGCAGTATTTT
14,TRBJ2-1,TRBV7-9,TRBD2,-,CAIRTSGRANEQFF,TGTGCCATTCGGACGAGCGGGAGGGCTAATGAGCAGTTCTTC
15,TRBJ1-5,TRBV27,-,-,CASSSNPGPGQPQHF,TGTGCCAGCAGTTCTAACCCCGGGCCCGGTCAGCCCCAGCATTTT
13,TRBJ1-6,TRBV14,TRBD1,-,CASSGQGNSPLHF,TGTGCCAGCTCCGGACAGGGTAATTCACCCCTCCACTTT
16,TRBJ1-1,TRBV28,-,-,CASNPRGGGLNTEAFF,TGTGCCAGCAACCCAAGGGGAGGAGGGCTGAACACTGAAGCTTTCTTT
18,TRBJ1-5,TRBV19,-,-,CASSIPPGPGGGNQPQHF,TGTGCCAGTAGTATCCCCCCGGGTCCTGGGGGGGGAAATCAGCCCCAGCATTTT
12,TRBJ1-2,TRBV28,TRBD1,-,CASSLRGYGYTF,TGTGCCAGCAGCCTCAGGGGGTATGGCTACACCTTC
13,TRBJ2-5,TRBV7-2,-,-,CASSLVRGETQYF,TGTGCCAGCAGCTTAGTGAGGGGAGAGACCCAGTACTTC
16,TRBJ1-1,TRBV12-1,-,-,CASSSRRRGARTEAFF,TGTGCCAGCAGCTCTCGTAGGCGGGGGGCGCGCACTGAAGCTTTCTTT
16,TRBJ2-5,TRBV5-4,TRBD1,-,CASSSTAQGVEETQYF,TGTGCCAGCAGCTCTACTGCCCAGGGGGTCGAAGAGACCCAGTACTTC
15,TRBJ2-5,TRBV29-1,TRBD2,-,CSVTPGLAGGETQYF,TGCAGCGTTACACCAGGACTAGCGGGAGGAGAGACCCAGTACTTC
11,TRBJ2-7,TRBV6-6,-,few,CASGGEGWQYF,TGTGCCAGCGGAGGAGAGGGTTGGCAGTACTTC
14,TRBJ1-1,TRBV6-4,TRBD1,-,CASSSSQGGTEAFF,TGTGCCAGCAGCTCATCACAGGGGGGCACTGAAGCTTTCTTT
14,TRBJ1-2,TRBV28,-,-,CASSLDPNPGGYTF,TGTGCCAGCAGTTTGGACCCCAACCCAGGTGGCTACACCTTC
15,TRBJ1-2,TRBV3-1/TRBV3-2,-,-,CASSQGRERGYGYTF,TGTGCCAGCAGCCAAGGTAGGGAGCGAGGCTATGGCTACACCTTC
15,TRBJ2-7,TRBV6-5,TRBD1,-,CASSPTGASSYEQYF,TGTGCCAGCAGCCCAACAGGGGCCAGCTCCTACGAGCAGTACTTC
15,TRBJ2-1,TRBV13,-,-,CASSLEGGSYNEQFF,TGTGCCAGCAGCTTAGAAGGCGGGTCCTACAATGAGCAGTTCTTC
15,TRBJ1-5,TRBV28,-,-,CASSTTVHGNQPQHF,TGTGCCAGCAGTACCACAGTGCATGGCAATCAGCCCCAGCATTTT
14,TRBJ1-3,TRBV7-9,-,few,CASSLAGSGNTIYF,TGTGCCAGCAGCTTAGCAGGGTCTGGAAACACCATATATTTT
14,TRBJ1-2,TRBV28,-,-,CASSFGQGNYGYTF,TGTGCCAGCAGTTTTGGTCAGGGGAACTATGGCTACACCTTC
14,TRBJ2-7,TRBV6-6,-,-,CASSYDPSSSRQYF,TGTGCCAGCAGTTACGACCCGTCGAGCAGCCGTCAGTACTTC
14,TRBJ2-7,TRBV5-4,TRBD1,-,CASSLASGQGEQYF,TGTGCCAGCAGCTTGGCATCCGGACAGGGCGAGCAGTACTTC
16,TRBJ2-3,TRBV5-1,TRBD2,-,CASSLNIAGNTDTQYF,TGCGCCAGCAGCCTGAATATAGCGGGAAACACAGATACGCAGTATTTT